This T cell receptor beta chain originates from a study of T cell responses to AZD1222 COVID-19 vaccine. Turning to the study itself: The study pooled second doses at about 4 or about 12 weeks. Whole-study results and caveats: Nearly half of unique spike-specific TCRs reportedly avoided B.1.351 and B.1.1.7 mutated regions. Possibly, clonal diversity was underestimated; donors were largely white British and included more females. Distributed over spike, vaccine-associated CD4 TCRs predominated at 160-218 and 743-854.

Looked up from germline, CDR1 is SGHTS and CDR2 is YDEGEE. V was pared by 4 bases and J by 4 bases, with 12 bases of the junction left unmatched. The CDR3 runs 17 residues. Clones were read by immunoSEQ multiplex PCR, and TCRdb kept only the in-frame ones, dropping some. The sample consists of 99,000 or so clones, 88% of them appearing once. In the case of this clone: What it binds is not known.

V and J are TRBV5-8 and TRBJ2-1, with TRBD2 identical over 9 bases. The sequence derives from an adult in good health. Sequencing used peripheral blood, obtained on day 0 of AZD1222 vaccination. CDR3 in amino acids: CASSPTRGGAWYNEQFF. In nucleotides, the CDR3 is TGTGCCAGCAGCCCAACCCGCGGGGGGGCCTGGTACAATGAGCAGTTCTTC.